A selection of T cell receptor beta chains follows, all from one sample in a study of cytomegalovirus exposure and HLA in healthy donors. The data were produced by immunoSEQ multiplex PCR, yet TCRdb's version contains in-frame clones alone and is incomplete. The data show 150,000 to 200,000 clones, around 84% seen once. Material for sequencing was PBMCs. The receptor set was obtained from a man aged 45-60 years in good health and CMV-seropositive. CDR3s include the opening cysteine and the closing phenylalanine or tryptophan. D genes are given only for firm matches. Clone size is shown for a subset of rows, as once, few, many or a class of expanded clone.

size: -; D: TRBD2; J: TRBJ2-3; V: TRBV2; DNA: TGTGCCAGCAGCGGGGGACTAGCGGAAGCCCGACCTGAGGATACGCAGTATTTT; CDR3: CASSGGLAEARPEDTQYF
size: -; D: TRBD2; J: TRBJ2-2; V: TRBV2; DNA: TGTGCCAGCAGTCTGGTAGCGGGGGGGGCCGGGGAGCTGTTTTTT; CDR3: CASSLVAGGAGELFF
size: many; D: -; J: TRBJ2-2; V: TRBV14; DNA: TGTGCCAGCAGCCAAGAGTGGGGGGCCGGGGAGCTGTTTTTT; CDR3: CASSQEWGAGELFF
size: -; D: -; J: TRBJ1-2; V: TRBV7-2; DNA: TGTGCCAGCAGCTTAGCGGCGACAGAGCCCGGTGGCTACACCTTC; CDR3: CASSLAATEPGGYTF
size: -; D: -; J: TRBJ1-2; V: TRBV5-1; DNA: TGCGCCAGCAGCTTCGGGGCGGGGCGAGCTAACTATGGCTACACCTTC; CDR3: CASSFGAGRANYGYTF
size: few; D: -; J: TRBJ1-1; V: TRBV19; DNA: TGTGCCAGTGGGGGGGCTGGACAAATGAACACTGAAGCTTTCTTT; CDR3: CASGGAGQMNTEAFF
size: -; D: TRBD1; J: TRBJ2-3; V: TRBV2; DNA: TGTGCCAGCAGTGAAGGAGGGGGCAGCACAGATACGCAGTATTTT; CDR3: CASSEGGGSTDTQYF
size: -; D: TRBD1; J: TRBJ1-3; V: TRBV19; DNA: TGTGCCAGTAGTGCCGGGACAGGGTGGACTGGAAACACCATATATTTT; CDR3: CASSAGTGWTGNTIYF
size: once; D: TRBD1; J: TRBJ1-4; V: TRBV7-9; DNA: TGTGCCAGCAGCCATTCGACAGGGGGTACCAGTAGTAATGAAAAACTGTTTTTT; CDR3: CASSHSTGGTSSNEKLFF
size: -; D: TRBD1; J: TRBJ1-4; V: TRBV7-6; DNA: TGTGCCAGCAGCTCCGGACAGGATAATGAAAAACTGTTTTTT; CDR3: CASSSGQDNEKLFF
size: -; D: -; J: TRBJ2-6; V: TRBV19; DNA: TGTGCCAGTAGTACCCTCCCTGGGGCCAACGTCCTGACTTTC; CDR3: CASSTLPGANVLTF
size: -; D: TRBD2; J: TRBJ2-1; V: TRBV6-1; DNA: TGTGCCAGCAGTGAGAATTTTCGGGCTAGCGGGAGAGCTGAGCAGTTCTTC; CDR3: CASSENFRASGRAEQFF
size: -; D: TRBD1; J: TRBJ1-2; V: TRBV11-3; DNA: TGTGCCAGCAGCCCGGCTGGGGGACAGGGGGCAGGGGACTATGGCTACACCTTC; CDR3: CASSPAGGQGAGDYGYTF
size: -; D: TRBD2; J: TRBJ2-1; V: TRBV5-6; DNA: TGTGCCAGCAGCTTGTCGGCCGGGGGGGCCTACAATGAGCAGTTCTTC; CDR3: CASSLSAGGAYNEQFF
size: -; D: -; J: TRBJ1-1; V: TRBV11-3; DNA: TGTGCCAGCAGCCCCGACGACAAGGCGATCACTGAAGCTTTCTTT; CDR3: CASSPDDKAITEAFF
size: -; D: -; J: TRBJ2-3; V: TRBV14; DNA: TGTGCCAGCAGCCCCAAATTGACACTCGGACAAAGCACAGATACGCAGTATTTT; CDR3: CASSPKLTLGQSTDTQYF
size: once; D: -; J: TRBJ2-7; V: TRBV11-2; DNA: TGTGCCAGCAGCTTAGTTGTCGGGGGACGCTCCTACGAGCAGTACTTC; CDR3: CASSLVVGGRSYEQYF
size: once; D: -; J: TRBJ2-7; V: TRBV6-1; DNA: TGTGCCAGCAGCGTCCGGGGGAACGAGCAGTACTTC; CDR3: CASSVRGNEQYF
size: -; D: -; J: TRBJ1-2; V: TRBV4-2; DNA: TGTGCCAGCAGCCAAGATGAGGGGCTCGGGGGGGTAATCTATGGCTACACCTTC; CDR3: CASSQDEGLGGVIYGYTF
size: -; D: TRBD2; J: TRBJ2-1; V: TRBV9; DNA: TGTGCCAGCAGCGTAGGGGGACTAGCGGAGGGGGGTGAGCAGTTCTTC; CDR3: CASSVGGLAEGGEQFF
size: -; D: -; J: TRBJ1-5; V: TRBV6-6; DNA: TGTGCCAGCAGCCCCACAGGGACGAACAATCAGCCCCAGCATTTT; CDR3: CASSPTGTNNQPQHF
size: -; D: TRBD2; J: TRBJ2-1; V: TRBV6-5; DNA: TGTGCCAGCAGAAAACCTAGCGGAGGCTACAATGAGCAGTTCTTC; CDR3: CASRKPSGGYNEQFF
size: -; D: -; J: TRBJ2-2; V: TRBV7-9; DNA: TGTGCCAGCAGCTTTTTGAGGGGGAGTTCGAACACCGGGGAGCTGTTTTTT; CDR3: CASSFLRGSSNTGELFF
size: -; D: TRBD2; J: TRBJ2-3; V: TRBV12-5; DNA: TGTGCTAGTGGTTTGGGAACTAGCGGCACAGATACGCAGTATTTT; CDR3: CASGLGTSGTDTQYF
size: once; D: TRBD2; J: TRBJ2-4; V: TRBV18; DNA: TGTGCCAGCTCACCGGATCTAGCGGAGCTCGGCATTCAGTACTTC; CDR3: CASSPDLAELGIQYF
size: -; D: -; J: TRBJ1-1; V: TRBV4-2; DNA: TGTGCCAGCAGCCAAGTAGGCCCGGGAAACACTGAAGCTTTCTTT; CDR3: CASSQVGPGNTEAFF
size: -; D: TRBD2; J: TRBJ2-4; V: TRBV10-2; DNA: TGCGCCAGCGGCCGGACTAGCGCCGTCGGGGCCAAAAACATTCAGTACTTC; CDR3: CASGRTSAVGAKNIQYF
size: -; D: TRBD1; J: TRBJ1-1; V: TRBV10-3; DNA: TGTGCCATCAGTGTGGGAACAGGGGGCCCGGAAGCTTTCTTT; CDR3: CAISVGTGGPEAFF
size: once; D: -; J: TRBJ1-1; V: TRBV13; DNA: TGTGCCAGCAGCCCCGGGGAGGACACTGAAGCTTTCTTT; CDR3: CASSPGEDTEAFF
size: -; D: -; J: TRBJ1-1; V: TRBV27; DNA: TGTGCCAGCAGTTCACACCCGGACTCAACGCGTACTGAAGCTTTCTTT; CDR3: CASSSHPDSTRTEAFF
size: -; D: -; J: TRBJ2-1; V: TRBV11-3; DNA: TGTGCCAGCAGCGCACGCGGGATTTCCTACAATGAGCAGTTCTTC; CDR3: CASSARGISYNEQFF
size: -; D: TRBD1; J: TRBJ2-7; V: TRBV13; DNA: TGTGCCAGCGGTCGCAGGGGGCTATACGAGCAGTACTTC; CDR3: CASGRRGLYEQYF
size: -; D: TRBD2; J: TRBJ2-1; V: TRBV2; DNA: TGTGCCAGCAGTGAAGCCAAGACTAGCGGGAGCTACAATGAGCAGTTCTTC; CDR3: CASSEAKTSGSYNEQFF
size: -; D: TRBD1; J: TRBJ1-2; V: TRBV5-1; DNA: TGCGCCAGCAGCGCCGGGACAGGGGGTAGTGGCTACACCTTC; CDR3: CASSAGTGGSGYTF
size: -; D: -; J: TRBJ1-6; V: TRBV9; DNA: TGTGCCAGCAGCGTAGTTTTTGACAGCGCTAATTCACCCCTCCACTTT; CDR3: CASSVVFDSANSPLHF
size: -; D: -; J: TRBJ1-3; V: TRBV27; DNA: TGTGCCAGCAGTTTAAGGGGCCCTGGAAACACCATATATTTT; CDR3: CASSLRGPGNTIYF
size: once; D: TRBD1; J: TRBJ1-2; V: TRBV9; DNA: TGTGCCAGCAGCCGGGGGACAGGGAACTATGGCTACACCTTC; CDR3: CASSRGTGNYGYTF
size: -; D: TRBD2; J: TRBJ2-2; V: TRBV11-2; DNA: TGTGCCAGCAGCTTGGGTTTAGCGGGATCCGGGGAGCTGTTTTTT; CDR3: CASSLGLAGSGELFF
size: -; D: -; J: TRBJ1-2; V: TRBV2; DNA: TGTGCCAGCAGACTTGCAGGGTCAGGCTACACCTTC; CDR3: CASRLAGSGYTF
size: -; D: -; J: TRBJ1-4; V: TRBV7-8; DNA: TGTGCCAGCAGCAAGGGGAGGTCCAGTGAAAAACTGTTTTTT; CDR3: CASSKGRSSEKLFF
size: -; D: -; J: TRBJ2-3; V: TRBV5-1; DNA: TGCGCCAGCAGCTTGGGAGTGGACAACACAGATACGCAGTATTTT; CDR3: CASSLGVDNTDTQYF
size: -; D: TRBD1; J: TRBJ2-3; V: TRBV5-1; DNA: TGCGCCAGCAGCCGCCGACCCGGGACAGGGGGAAACACAGATACGCAGTATTTT; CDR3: CASSRRPGTGGNTDTQYF
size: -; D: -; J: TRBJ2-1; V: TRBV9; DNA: TGTGCCAGCAGCGCGCGGGACGCCTATGAGCAGTTCTTC; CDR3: CASSARDAYEQFF
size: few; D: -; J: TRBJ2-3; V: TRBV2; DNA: TGTGCCAGCAGTGAAGATGGAACAGGGACAGATACGCAGTATTTT; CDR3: CASSEDGTGTDTQYF
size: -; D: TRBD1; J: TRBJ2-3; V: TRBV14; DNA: TGTGCCAGCAGCCCCGTCCCGGGACAGGGGGCCCATGCCATCGAGCAGTATTTT; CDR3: CASSPVPGQGAHAIEQYF
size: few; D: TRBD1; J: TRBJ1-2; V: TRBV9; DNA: TGTGCCAGCCGATCCGGGACAGGCCACTCTAACTATGGCTACACCTTC; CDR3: CASRSGTGHSNYGYTF
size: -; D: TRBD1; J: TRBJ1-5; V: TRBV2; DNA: TGTGCCAGCAGTGAAGATTGGGCAGGGGGTCAGCCCCAGCATTTT; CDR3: CASSEDWAGGQPQHF
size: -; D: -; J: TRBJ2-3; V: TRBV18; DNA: TGTGCCAGCTCACCGACCCGAGGAGATACGCAGTATTTT; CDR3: CASSPTRGDTQYF
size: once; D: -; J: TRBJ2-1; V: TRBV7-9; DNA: TGTGCCAGCAGCTTAGCTGGGAGCGGCACTTACAATGAGCAGTTCTTC; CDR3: CASSLAGSGTYNEQFF
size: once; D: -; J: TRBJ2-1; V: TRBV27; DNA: TGTGCCAGCAGTGTTGGGAGAGCGAGGTACAATGAGCAGTTCTTC; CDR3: CASSVGRARYNEQFF
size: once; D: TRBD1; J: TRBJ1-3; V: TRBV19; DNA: TGTGCCAGTAGTGCCGGGACAGGCGTCTACACCATATATTTT; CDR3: CASSAGTGVYTIYF
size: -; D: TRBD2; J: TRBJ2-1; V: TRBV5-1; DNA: TGCGCCAGCAGTCTAGCGGGAGGGCCAAAGTACAATGAGCAGTTCTTC; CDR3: CASSLAGGPKYNEQFF
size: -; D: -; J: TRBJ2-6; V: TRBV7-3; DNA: TGTGCCAGCAGCTTAACGGGCAGGAAACTCTCTGGGGCCAACGTCCTGACTTTC; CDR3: CASSLTGRKLSGANVLTF